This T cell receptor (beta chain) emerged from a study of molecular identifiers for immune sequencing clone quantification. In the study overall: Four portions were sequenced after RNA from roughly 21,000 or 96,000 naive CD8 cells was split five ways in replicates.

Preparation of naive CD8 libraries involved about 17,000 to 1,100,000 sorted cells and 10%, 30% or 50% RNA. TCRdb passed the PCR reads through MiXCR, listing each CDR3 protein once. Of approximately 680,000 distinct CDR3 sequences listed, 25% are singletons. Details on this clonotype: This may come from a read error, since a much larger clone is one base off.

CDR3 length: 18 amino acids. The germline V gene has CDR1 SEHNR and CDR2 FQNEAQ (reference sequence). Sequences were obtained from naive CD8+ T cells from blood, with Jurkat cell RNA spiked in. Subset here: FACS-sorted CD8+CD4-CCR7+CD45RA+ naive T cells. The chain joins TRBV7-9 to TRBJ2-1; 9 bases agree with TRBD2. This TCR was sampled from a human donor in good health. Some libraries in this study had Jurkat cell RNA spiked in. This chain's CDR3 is CASSLGSAGGPGYNEQVF. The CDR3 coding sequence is TGTGCCAGCAGCTTAGGCTCAGCGGGAGGTCCCGGGTACAATGAGCAGGTCTTC.